The clone carrying this T cell receptor beta chain has a count of ten or more. The antigen remains unidentified. This sample is drawn from a study of T cells after yellow fever vaccination. Study summary: Preparing low-cell-number fractions relied on SMART-Seq v4 Ultra Low Input.

Study results and caveats: Weaker overall, the secondary response nonetheless peaked faster (day 5 versus 15). Reappearance after the booster was observed for most primary-vaccination clones (roughly 97% CD4, about 85% CD8).

They built TCR cDNA with 5'RACE template switching, a step that put in a universal primer site and UMIs. TCRdb reprocessed the 5' RACE reads with MiXCR, giving one entry per CDR3 protein. The profile shows more than 300,000 distinct CDR3 sequences, over 3.5% of them singletons. The CDR3 totals 15 residues. The V end was cut by 0 bases, the J end by 2 bases, with 12 bases between. Germline CDR1 is DFQATT and CDR2 is SNEGSKA (reference sequence). The clonotype was recovered from a man aged 18 to 35 who received the YFV17D yellow fever vaccine. The gene calls are TRBV20-1 and TRBJ2-3, with D tentatively TRBD1 or TRBD2 (6 bases each). Sample: PBMCs, taken 15 days after the yellow fever booster vaccination. The DNA of the CDR3 is TGCAGTGCTAGAGATCTCCGGGGGCTCACAGATACGCAGTATTTT. Translated, it gives CSARDLRGLTDTQYF.